A selection of T cell receptor beta chains follows, all from one sample in a study of Ad26.COV2.S vaccination and SARS-CoV-2 variants. Using immunoSEQ multiplex PCR, the repertoire was profiled, and TCRdb retains in-frame clones only, with some absent. Seen here are about 680,000 clones, around 92% observed once, and the top ten hold approximately 1.5%. Sample: peripheral blood, taken in a trial of Ad26.COV2.S vaccine versus placebo. Receptors were obtained from a person between 18 and 65 years old who received the Ad26.COV2.S COVID-19 vaccine or a placebo. Each CDR3 is given with its conserved first and last residue. A D gene is named only where the DNA matches it firmly. The size field is filled for only some rows; it gives once, few, many or a size class.

NA	NA	TRBV11-3	TRBJ2-1	TGTGCCAGCAGCTCCCGGGGGCGAGCGGGTGAGCAGTTCTTC	CASSSRGRAGEQFF
NA	NA	TRBV4-2	TRBJ2-7	TGTGCCAGCAGTCCTTACTCTGGGAGCTCCTACGAGCAGTACTTC	CASSPYSGSSYEQYF
NA	NA	TRBV6-1	TRBJ1-2	TGTGCCAGCAGTCCCCGGGACAAGATGATCTATGGCTACACCTTC	CASSPRDKMIYGYTF
NA	once	TRBV15	TRBJ1-3	TGTGCCACCAGCAGTAGCGGGGCCTCTGGAAACACCATATATTTT	CATSSSGASGNTIYF
NA	once	TRBV6-5	TRBJ1-2	TGTGCCAGCAGTTACTCGTCGACGGGCTATGGCTACACCTTC	CASSYSSTGYGYTF
TRBD1	NA	TRBV5-4	TRBJ2-7	TGTGCCAGCAGCTCCCGGGACAGGGGGCGGTACGAGCAGTACTTC	CASSSRDRGRYEQYF
TRBD2	NA	TRBV6-1	TRBJ2-1	TGTGCCAGCAGTGGCAGAGGAACTAGCGGGAGGGCTGGAGATGAGCAGTTCTTC	CASSGRGTSGRAGDEQFF
NA	once	TRBV29-1	TRBJ2-6	TGCAGCGTTACAGGGGAGGTCGGTTCTGGGGCCAACGTCCTGACTTTC	CSVTGEVGSGANVLTF
TRBD2	NA	TRBV11-2	TRBJ2-5	TGTGCCAGCAGCAACCCTTACCGGGGGGGAATTTTAGAGACCCAGTACTTC	CASSNPYRGGILETQYF
NA	NA	TRBV6-5	TRBJ1-3	TGTGCCAGCAGTCCCGGTTGGGGGGTAGGAAACACCATATATTTT	CASSPGWGVGNTIYF
TRBD1	NA	TRBV18	TRBJ2-1	TGTGCCAGCTCATCTGGACAGGACAATGAGCAGTTCTTC	CASSSGQDNEQFF
TRBD1	NA	TRBV24-1	TRBJ2-2	TGTGCCACCAGTAAGGGACAGGGGGCCGGGGAGCTGTTTTTT	CATSKGQGAGELFF
NA	NA	TRBV5-8	TRBJ2-2	TGTGCCAGCAGCTTGATCGACACCGGGGAGCTGTTTTTT	CASSLIDTGELFF
TRBD2	NA	TRBV30	TRBJ2-5	TGTGCCTGGAGTGTACAGGGTAGCGGGACTAAGACCCAGTACTTC	CAWSVQGSGTKTQYF
TRBD1	NA	TRBV3-1/TRBV3-2	TRBJ2-7	TGTGCCAGCAGCCGCCGGGACAGCCATTGGGAGCAGTACTTC	CASSRRDSHWEQYF
NA	NA	TRBV21-1	TRBJ1-5	TGTGCCAGCAGCAAAGTTGGGCGGGTTAGGGAGAAAGGCAATCAGCCCCAGCATTTT	CASSKVGRVREKGNQPQHF
TRBD2	NA	TRBV7-9	TRBJ2-2	TGTGCCAGCAGACTAAGCGGGGGGGACACCGGGGAGCTGTTTTTT	CASRLSGGDTGELFF
TRBD1	NA	TRBV6-5	TRBJ1-3	TGTGCCAGCACCCGAGGACAGGCGGGAAACACCATATATTTT	CASTRGQAGNTIYF
NA	NA	TRBV7-8	TRBJ1-4	TGTGCCAGCAGCTTAGGGGGGATCAATGAAAAACTGTTTTTT	CASSLGGINEKLFF
TRBD2	NA	TRBV10-2	TRBJ2-7	TGCGCCATCGGGACTAGCGGAGCACCCTACGAGCAGTACTTC	CAIGTSGAPYEQYF
NA	NA	TRBV24-1	TRBJ1-6	TGTGCCACCAGTGATTTACCCTCCCACCTATCAAAACCTAATTCACCCCTCCACTTT	CATSDLPSHLSKPNSPLHF
NA	NA	TRBV24-1	TRBJ1-5	TGTGCCACCAGTGATCCGGCCAAAGGGGAGGATCAGCCCCAGCATTTT	CATSDPAKGEDQPQHF
TRBD1	NA	TRBV6-5	TRBJ1-6	TGTGCCAGCAGGATTGGACAGGGGAATTCACCCCTCCACTTT	CASRIGQGNSPLHF
TRBD2	NA	TRBV7-2	TRBJ2-3	TGTGCCAGCAGCCCTGGACTAGCGGGGGGGAATACGCAGTATTTT	CASSPGLAGGNTQYF
TRBD1	NA	TRBV19	TRBJ2-1	TGTGCCAGTAGTACCGGACAGGAAAAATACAATGAGCAGTTCTTC	CASSTGQEKYNEQFF
NA	few	TRBV4-1	TRBJ1-5	TGCGCCAGCAGCCCCTGCGGAAACGGGAGCAATCAGCCCCAGCATTTT	CASSPCGNGSNQPQHF
NA	NA	TRBV19	TRBJ2-7	TGTGCCAGTAGTATCCCGGGACAACAATACGAGCAGTACTTC	CASSIPGQQYEQYF
TRBD1	NA	TRBV19	TRBJ1-1	TGTGCCAGTAGCCCATGGGACAGGGTCAAAGCTTTCTTT	CASSPWDRVKAFF
TRBD1	once	TRBV13	TRBJ1-6	TGTGCCAGCAGCCTCCGACAGTTCGACAGGGGCAATTCACCCCTCCACTTT	CASSLRQFDRGNSPLHF
NA	NA	TRBV18	TRBJ2-5	TGTGCCAGCTCACCATCTTCAGGGTGGCAAGAGACCCAGTACTTC	CASSPSSGWQETQYF
TRBD1	NA	TRBV6-2/TRBV6-3	TRBJ2-7	TGTGCCAGCAGTTACTCTGAGGTGGGGACAGGATCCTACGAGCAGTACTTC	CASSYSEVGTGSYEQYF
TRBD2	NA	TRBV10-3	TRBJ2-5	TGTGCCATCAGCTCCTCGGGGGGGGTAGAGACCCAGTACTTC	CAISSSGGVETQYF
NA	NA	TRBV18	TRBJ1-5	TGTGCCAGCTCACCACCTAACAGTTATAGCAATCAGCCCCAGCATTTT	CASSPPNSYSNQPQHF
NA	NA	TRBV4-3	TRBJ1-4	TGCGCCAGCAGCCAAGATTCGGGGTTTGTTGAAAAACTGTTTTTT	CASSQDSGFVEKLFF
NA	NA	TRBV30	TRBJ2-7	TGTGCCTGGACCTCCCCCCGGGAGCAGTACTTC	CAWTSPREQYF
NA	NA	TRBV6-5	TRBJ2-2	TGTGCCAGCAGTAGGGGGACCGGGGAGCTGTTTTTT	CASSRGTGELFF
TRBD1	NA	TRBV7-2	TRBJ1-5	TGTGCCAGCAGCATACAGGGGGCGCCCGCTCAGCCCCAGCATTTT	CASSIQGAPAQPQHF
NA	NA	TRBV27	TRBJ1-2	TGTGCCAGCAGTTTATGGGCAGGAGGGGGCTACACCTTC	CASSLWAGGGYTF
NA	once	TRBV25-1	TRBJ2-7	TGTGCCAGCAGTGAAACGAGGAGCGAGCAGTACTTC	CASSETRSEQYF
TRBD2	NA	TRBV7-2	TRBJ2-1	TGTGCCAGCAGCCAAACGGGACTACTATACAATGAGCAGTTCTTC	CASSQTGLLYNEQFF
NA	NA	TRBV21-1	TRBJ2-1	TGTGCCAGCAGCAAAGTGCGCCCAGCGGGGGCGTCCTACAATGAGCAGTTCTTC	CASSKVRPAGASYNEQFF
NA	NA	TRBV21-1	TRBJ2-7	TGTGCCAGCAGCAAAGCGCGGGACAGGGTTGCTCTCGAGCAGTACTTC	CASSKARDRVALEQYF
NA	NA	TRBV19	TRBJ1-2	TGTGCCAGTAGTATACTGGGTTTTGGCTACACCTTC	CASSILGFGYTF
NA	NA	TRBV3-1/TRBV3-2	TRBJ1-3	TGTGCCAGCAGCCAAGTTGGAAACACCATATATTTT	CASSQVGNTIYF
NA	NA	TRBV19	TRBJ1-1	TGTGCCAGTAGTACCGTCTCGGTTACGGGGACTGAAGCTTTCTTT	CASSTVSVTGTEAFF
NA	NA	TRBV3-1/TRBV3-2	TRBJ1-1	TGTGCCAGCAGCCCAAACATTGGAGAGAACACTGAAGCTTTCTTT	CASSPNIGENTEAFF
TRBD1	NA	TRBV5-1	TRBJ2-7	TGCGCCAGCAGCGCGGGACAGGGATTCACCTACGAGCAGTACTTC	CASSAGQGFTYEQYF
NA	NA	TRBV7-2	TRBJ1-6	TGTGCCAGCAGCTTTATACAGATTAATTCACCCCTCCACTTT	CASSFIQINSPLHF
NA	many	TRBV7-2	TRBJ2-5	TGTGCCAGCAGCGTGGGACACCCAGGCGGGGAGACCCAGTACTTC	CASSVGHPGGETQYF
NA	NA	TRBV27	TRBJ1-2	TGTGCCAGCAGTCCCCTCTCAGGGGCCGTAGGTGGCTACACCTTC	CASSPLSGAVGGYTF
TRBD1	NA	TRBV27	TRBJ1-3	TGTGCCAGCAGTATCGCAGGGGGTATGACCATATATTTT	CASSIAGGMTIYF
NA	NA	TRBV5-4	TRBJ1-6	TGTGCCAGCAGCTCGAAGACGGACAGCGGGTATTCACCCCTCCACTTT	CASSSKTDSGYSPLHF
NA	NA	TRBV7-2	TRBJ2-5	TGTGCCAGCAGCTCTAAGGGACGTGCACAAGAGACCCAGTACTTC	CASSSKGRAQETQYF
NA	NA	TRBV18	TRBJ1-5	TGTGCCAGCTCTAAAACAGGGTGGAATCAGCCCCAGCATTTT	CASSKTGWNQPQHF
TRBD1	NA	TRBV9	TRBJ2-4	TGTGCCAGCAGCGCACCCCAAGTTCAGGGGGCGGAAAACATTCAGTACTTC	CASSAPQVQGAENIQYF
NA	NA	TRBV27	TRBJ2-7	TGTGCCAGCAGTCTTGGGATATCCTACGAGCAGTACTTC	CASSLGISYEQYF